This is a list of T cell receptor beta chains from one sample in a study of PD-1 blockade in classical Hodgkin lymphoma. Data came from immunoSEQ multiplex PCR; TCRdb stores just in-frame clones and leaves some out. The sample lists about 21,000 clones, 74% seen once, with about a fifth in the top ten. Here the sequenced sample was peripheral blood mononuclear cells (PBMCs), taken at baseline. Receptor source: a human donor with classical Hodgkin lymphoma. Both conserved end residues are part of each CDR3. Each record gives: clone size, V gene, J gene, D gene, CDR3 DNA, CDR3 protein. D genes are given only for firm matches. Expanded clones are given a class, and other clones once, few, many or no size at all.

NA	TRBV18	TRBJ1-5	NA	TGTGCCAGCTCACTCGGGATAAATAGCAATCAGCCCCAGCATTTT	CASSLGINSNQPQHF
NA	TRBV7-8	TRBJ1-1	TRBD1	TGTGCCAGCAGCGCGACGCCGGGACAGGGGATAAGCGAAGCTTTCTTT	CASSATPGQGISEAFF
few	TRBV5-1	TRBJ2-1	TRBD2	TGCGCCAGCAGCTGGGAGGGGTGGAGCGGGCGAAGCTCCTACAATGAGCAGTTCTTC	CASSWEGWSGRSSYNEQFF
medium-sized	TRBV5-6	TRBJ2-1	TRBD1	TGTGCCAGCAGGTCCGGGACAGGGGACGTCAATGAGCAGTTCTTC	CASRSGTGDVNEQFF
NA	TRBV5-1	TRBJ2-1	NA	TGCGCCAGCAGCTTGGAAGGACATTACAATGAGCAGTTCTTC	CASSLEGHYNEQFF
NA	TRBV5-4	TRBJ1-1	NA	TGTGCCAGCAGCTTTTCTCAGGGACAAGGTACTGAAGCTTTCTTT	CASSFSQGQGTEAFF
NA	TRBV29-1	TRBJ2-2	TRBD1	TGCAGCGTGGGACAGGGGGTGAACACCGGGGAGCTGTTTTTT	CSVGQGVNTGELFF
NA	TRBV11-3	TRBJ1-1	NA	TGTGCCAGCAGACTCGGACAGAACGCTGAAGCTTTCTTT	CASRLGQNAEAFF
NA	TRBV21-1	TRBJ2-5	NA	TGTGCCAGCAGCAAGACTAGCGGGAGAGAGACCCAGTACTTC	CASSKTSGRETQYF
NA	TRBV6-6	TRBJ2-2	NA	TGTGCCAGCAGTTCCGGGACTTTGACCGGGGAGCTGTTTTTT	CASSSGTLTGELFF
NA	TRBV7-4	TRBJ1-1	NA	TGTGCCAGCAGCTTAGACAGGGTCAACACTGAAGCTTTCTTT	CASSLDRVNTEAFF
NA	TRBV10-1	TRBJ2-2	TRBD1	TGCGCCAGCAGTGAGTACAGGGGCGCCGGGGAGCTGTTTTTT	CASSEYRGAGELFF
NA	TRBV30	TRBJ1-2	NA	TGTGCCTGGAGTGGTAAGGCGCCGAACTATGGCTACACCTTC	CAWSGKAPNYGYTF
NA	TRBV2	TRBJ1-1	NA	TGTGCCAGCAGGGGGGGGAACACTGAAGCTTTCTTT	CASRGGNTEAFF
NA	TRBV27	TRBJ2-1	TRBD2	TGTGCCAGCAGGCTAACTAGCGGGAGGTCCCATGAGCAGTTCTTC	CASRLTSGRSHEQFF
NA	TRBV6-6	TRBJ1-2	NA	TGTGCCAGCAGCGTCGACGGGGATTATGGCTACACCTTC	CASSVDGDYGYTF
NA	TRBV4-2	TRBJ1-1	NA	TGTGCCAGCAGCCAAACGGGCGATATGAACACTGAAGCTTTCTTT	CASSQTGDMNTEAFF
NA	TRBV7-2	TRBJ2-3	TRBD2	TGTGCCAGCAGCTTAGTAGCGGGGGTTACAGATACGCAGTATTTT	CASSLVAGVTDTQYF
NA	TRBV15	TRBJ1-2	NA	TGTGCCACCAGCAGAGTGATCTCGGGGGATTATGGCTACACCTTC	CATSRVISGDYGYTF
NA	TRBV5-1	TRBJ1-5	NA	TGCGCCAGCAGCCGGGGGGTGGATCAGCCCCAGCATTTT	CASSRGVDQPQHF
NA	TRBV5-4	TRBJ2-5	NA	TGTGCCAGCAGCGCTAATAAACAGGGCGGGGAGACCCAGTACTTC	CASSANKQGGETQYF
NA	TRBV27	TRBJ2-7	NA	TGTGCCAGCAGTTTATATGTTCTATCCGAGCAGTACTTC	CASSLYVLSEQYF
NA	TRBV6-1	TRBJ1-2	NA	TGTGCCTCCCGGAGCAGGGACTATGGCTACACCTTC	CASRSRDYGYTF
NA	TRBV6-4	TRBJ2-3	TRBD2	TGTGCCAGCAGTAGCGGGGGGAGCACAGATACGCAGTATTTT	CASSSGGSTDTQYF
NA	TRBV5-8	TRBJ1-5	NA	TGTGCCAGCAGGAGGGGGACGGGCGGTAATCAGCCCCAGCATTTT	CASRRGTGGNQPQHF
few	TRBV15	TRBJ2-6	NA	TGTGCCACCAGCAGAGACAACTCTGGGGCCAACGTCCTGACTTTC	CATSRDNSGANVLTF